What follows is one T cell receptor (beta chain) and its context. Its target is not known. The CDR3 contains 14 residues. In germline, CDR1 is MNHEY, CDR2 SMNVEV (reference sequence). Trimming removed 5 bases at V and 5 bases at J, with 12 bases between. The PCR contained 60 Vbeta and 13 Jbeta primers. Assay used: immunoSEQ multiplex PCR; TCRdb lists only in-frame clones, some missing. Seen here are some 210,000 clones, approximately 80% observed once, and the top ten hold 3.5% to 4%. The sample comes from a study of cytomegalovirus exposure and HLA in healthy donors. The study's findings and limits: TCR beta sequences numbering fewer than 20,000 were associated with HLA alleles at 0.05 false discovery rate in a later analysis. Later analysis showed most CMV-associated TCR beta chains appearing HLA-restricted. Reported findings show TCR beta sequences accurately forecast HLA-A and HLA-B alleles in most subjects.

The specimen sequenced was PBMCs. The chain couples TRBV27 to TRBJ1-4, with unresolved D. This clonotype was obtained from a male donor in good health and CMV-seronegative. CDR3 DNA sequence: TGTGCCAGCAGTAATGTAATGGGCAATGAAAAACTGTTTTTT. This gives the protein CASSNVMGNEKLFF. The full variable domain, its missing parts supplied by reference TRBV27 and TRBJ1-4, is EAQVTQNPRYLITVTGKKLTVTCSQNMNHEYMSWYRQDPGLGLRQIYYSMNVEVTDKGDVPEGYKVSRKEKRNFPLILESPSPNQTSLYFCASSNVMGNEKLFFGSGTQLSVL.